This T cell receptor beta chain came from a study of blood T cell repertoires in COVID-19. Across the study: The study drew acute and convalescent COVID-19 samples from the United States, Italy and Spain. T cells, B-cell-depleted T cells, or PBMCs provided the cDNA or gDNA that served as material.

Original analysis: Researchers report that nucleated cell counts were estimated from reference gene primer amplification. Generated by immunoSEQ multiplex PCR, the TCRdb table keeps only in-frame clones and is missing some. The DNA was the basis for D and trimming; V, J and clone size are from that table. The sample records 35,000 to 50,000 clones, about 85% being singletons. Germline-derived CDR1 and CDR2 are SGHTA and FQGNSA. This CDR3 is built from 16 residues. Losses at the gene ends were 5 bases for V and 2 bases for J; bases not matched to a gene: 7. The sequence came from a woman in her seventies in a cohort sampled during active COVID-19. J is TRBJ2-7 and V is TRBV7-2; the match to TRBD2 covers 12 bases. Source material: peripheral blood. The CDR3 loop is CASSQLLAGGPYEQYF. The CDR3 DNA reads TGTGCCAGCAGCCAACTACTAGCGGGGGGTCCCTACGAGCAGTACTTC.